Below are 29 T cell receptor beta chains sequenced from a single sample in a study of blood T cell repertoires in COVID-19 (dated by TCRdb to 2019 to 2021). Libraries were made using the immunoSEQ multiplex PCR assay. As stored in TCRdb, this immuneACCESS dataset retains in-frame rearrangements with V and J assigned. A fraction of the clones does not appear; measured against another copy, unresolved V genes explain less than half of the discrepancy, and the remainder lacks a known reason. Counted in this sample were around 180,000 clones; more than 75% of them appeared once. The top ten hold under 9.5% of the sample. The sample comprised PBMCs or T cells enriched from blood (not recorded which). Every receptor here comes from a woman aged 25 to 39 who had recovered from COVID-19.

The CDR3, as DNA: TGCGCCAGCAGCTTTGACCCCCCGGGACAGAAAGAGACCCAGTACTTC. Amino acid sequence: CASSFDPPGQKETQYF. This chain uses TRBV5-1 with TRBJ2-5; 7 nucleotides line up with TRBD1. The germline V gene has CDR1 SGHRS and CDR2 YFSETQ. The CDR3 runs 16 residues. The trim removed 2 bases at V and 3 bases at J, leaving 10 bases unmatched.

The genes are TRBV2 and TRBJ2-2; 9 bases are a match to TRBD2. The CDR3 is made up of 16 amino acids. V was pared by 3 bases and J by 7 bases, with 9 bases of the junction left unmatched. Germline V lookup: CDR1 SNHLY, CDR2 FYNNEI. CDR3 DNA sequence: TGTGCCAGCAGTGAGGGAGCGGGAGGAGCCGTCGGGGAGCTGTTTTTT. Protein sequence: CASSEGAGGAVGELFF.

The chain uses TRBV5-1 and TRBJ2-7; possibly TRBD2 for D (7 bases). V lost 4 bases and J lost 5, with 13 bases in between. CDR1 is SGHRS, CDR2 YFSETQ, per germline. The CDR3 sequence is 13 residues long. In nucleotides, the CDR3 is TGCGCCAGCAGCGGGGCGGGGGCCCACGAGCAGTACTTC. This encodes CASSGAGAHEQYF.

The chain is built from TRBV30 and TRBJ1-2; 9 bases line up with TRBD1. The CDR3 length is 15 residues. CDR1 and CDR2 from the germline V gene are GTSNPN and SVGIG (reference sequence). Unmatched junction bases numbered 18, after V lost 3 bases and J lost 13 bases. The DNA for the CDR3 is TGTGCCTGGAGAAGAAGCCCGGGACAGGGATCCCTCTGCACCTTC. Its translation: CAWRRSPGQGSLCTF.

The chain links TRBV3-1 (or the pseudogene TRBV3-2) to TRBJ2-6; D is ambiguous. The CDR3 consists of 15 residues. V lost 1 base to trimming and J lost 2 bases, with 6 bases between them. Germline CDR1 reads LGHDT; CDR2 reads YNNKEL (reference sequence). CDR3 nucleotides: TGTGCCAGCAGCCAAGCCAGGACTGGGGCCAACGTCCTGACTTTC. Protein sequence: CASSQARTGANVLTF.

The chain has TRBV5-5 and TRBJ2-1; TRBD2 agrees at 7 bases. With 4 bases clipped from V and 7 bases from J, the junction kept 2 bases outside the gene matches. Germline lookup yields CDR1 SGHKS and CDR2 YYEKEE (reference sequence). The CDR3 loop spans 12 amino acids. The CDR3 here is CASSRTRNEQFF. CDR3 sequence (DNA): TGTGCCAGCAGCCGGACTAGAAATGAGCAGTTCTTC.

The rearrangement links TRBV28 to TRBJ1-5; D gene uncertain. Trimming pared 2 bases from V and 7 bases from J, leaving 9 bases between. The CDR3 length is 13 residues. Germline CDR1 and CDR2: MDHEN and SYDVKM. As DNA, the CDR3 is TGTGCCAGCAGTTTAGAGAGTCAACAGCCCCAGCATTTT. Protein: CASSLESQQPQHF.

The rearrangement links TRBV29-1 to TRBJ2-7; TRBD1 agrees at 10 bases. Trimming removed 7 bases from V and 4 bases from J; junction bases left unmatched: 4. This CDR3 contains 12 residues. Germline V gene sequence: CDR1 SQVTM, CDR2 ANQGSEA. The DNA for the CDR3 is TGCAGCGCCCGGGACAGGGGATACGAGCAGTACTTC. Translating gives CSARDRGYEQYF.

J is TRBJ2-4 and V is TRBV3-1 (or the pseudogene TRBV3-2); weak D call: TRBD2 (5 bases). This CDR3 is built from 16 residues. The germline V gene encodes CDR1 LGHDT and CDR2 YNNKEL (reference sequence). Deletions cut 4 bases from V and 2 bases from J, with 15 bases between. The CDR3 DNA reads as TGTGCCAGCAGCCCTAACCCCACTAGAACCAAAAACATTCAGTACTTC. Protein sequence: CASSPNPTRTKNIQYF.

The chain couples TRBV27 to TRBJ1-2; TRBD1 matches 7 bases. The CDR3 spans 13 residues. After removal of 3 bases from V and 6 bases from J, the junction contained 4 bases not matched to a gene. From germline, CDR1 is MNHEY and CDR2 SMNVEV (reference sequence). The CDR3 nucleotides read TGTGCCAGCAGTTTCCTCGGACAGGATGGCTACACCTTC. Amino acids: CASSFLGQDGYTF.

This rearrangement joins TRBV28 to TRBJ1-3; 7 nucleotides align to TRBD1. Losses at the gene ends were 6 bases for V and 6 bases for J; bases not matched to a gene: 8. Germline CDR1 reads MDHEN; CDR2 reads SYDVKM. This CDR3 region has 14 residues. The CDR3 loop is CASRRQGWENTIYF. The CDR3 DNA is TGTGCCAGCAGGAGACAGGGTTGGGAAAACACCATATATTTT.

This clone was seen ten or more times. This chain joins TRBV6-8 and TRBJ2-7; the match to TRBD2 covers 7 bases. Germline V lookup: CDR1 MNHGY, CDR2 SAAAGT. There are 15 residues in the CDR3. The V segment lost 2 bases and the J segment 3 bases; nucleotides outside the gene matches: 7. CDR3 coding DNA: TGTGCCAGCAGTTACAACTGGGCGGGAGACTACGAGCAGTACTTC. Its protein is CASSYNWAGDYEQYF.

The chain joins TRBV13 to TRBJ1-4, with TRBD1 as a possible D gene (6 bases). Per the germline V gene, CDR1 is PRHDT and CDR2 is FYEKMQ (reference sequence). This CDR3 spans 14 amino acids. The V end was cut by 3 bases, the J end by 6 bases, with 11 bases between. The CDR3 DNA reads TGTGCCAGCAGCTTGAAACAGGGTGATGAAAAACTGTTTTTT. Encoded protein: CASSLKQGDEKLFF.

The CDR3 reads CAWGRTEAFF. In nucleotides, the CDR3 is TGTGCCTGGGGGAGAACTGAAGCTTTCTTT. The rearrangement uses TRBV30 and TRBJ1-1; D remains unclear. The germline gives CDR1 GTSNPN, CDR2 SVGIG (reference sequence). The CDR3 sequence is 10 residues long. Trimming stripped 5 bases from V and 5 bases from J, with 6 bases between.

The V gene is TRBV3-1 (or the pseudogene TRBV3-2), the J gene TRBJ2-2; TRBD1 matches at 9 bases. Germline CDR1 and CDR2: LGHDT and YNNKEL (reference sequence). The CDR3 runs 16 residues. The junction had 5 bases not matched to a gene; V was cut back by 1 base and J by 5 bases. Here the CDR3 reads CASSQVRGQGTGELFF. The CDR3 coding sequence is TGTGCCAGCAGCCAAGTGAGGGGACAGGGTACCGGGGAGCTGTTTTTT.

This clone was counted a few times. The CDR3 nucleotides read TGTGCCAGCAGCTTCGGGGAGCAGTTCTTC. Translated: CASSFGEQFF. The chain has TRBV12-3 or TRBV12-4 and TRBJ2-1; the D is unclear. The length of the CDR3 is 10 residues. The ends were cut back, 6 bases at V and 10 bases at J, with 7 bases in the middle.

The chain has TRBV7-3 and TRBJ2-2; D is undetermined. This CDR3 region has 14 residues. Trimming pared 4 bases from V and 6 bases from J, leaving 12 bases between. The germline V gene encodes CDR1 SGHTA and CDR2 FQGTGA. CDR3 in amino acids: CASSSLLGAGELFF. The DNA of the CDR3 is TGTGCCAGCAGCTCGCTCCTAGGAGCCGGGGAGCTGTTTTTT.

The J gene is TRBJ2-3, the V gene TRBV30, with a weak D call TRBD1 (7 bases). CDR3 size: 16 residues. Trimming shortened V by 2 bases and J by 1 base, and 16 bases separated the two germline ends. Germline-derived CDR1 and CDR2 are GTSNPN and SVGIG (reference sequence). The CDR3 nucleotides read TGTGCCTGGAGTATCCCAGGGGGGTCGCGCACAGATACGCAGTATTTT. The encoded protein is CAWSIPGGSRTDTQYF.

The chain uses TRBV30 and TRBJ1-4; 10 nucleotides agree with TRBD1. CDR3 length equals 14 residues. Germline V lookup: CDR1 GTSNPN, CDR2 SVGIG (reference sequence). V was clipped by 3 bases and J by 6 bases; unmatched bases: 4. The CDR3 here is CAWSAGTGDEKLFF. DNA of the CDR3: TGTGCCTGGAGCGCCGGGACAGGGGATGAAAAACTGTTTTTT.

The rearrangement links TRBV6-6 to TRBJ1-2, with TRBD1 as a possible D gene (6 bases). Trimming took 2 bases from V and 7 from J, leaving 14 bases between them. The CDR3 has 14 residues. Germline CDR1 and CDR2: MNHNY and SVGAGI (reference sequence). CDR3: CASSYDNRALGYTF. DNA of the CDR3: TGTGCCAGCAGTTACGACAACAGGGCGCTTGGCTACACCTTC.

The chain uses TRBV3-1 (or the pseudogene TRBV3-2) and TRBJ2-5; 8 bases fit TRBD2. The CDR3 is 17 amino acids. V was pared by 0 bases and J by 0 bases, with 6 bases of the junction left unmatched. CDR1 and CDR2 from the germline V gene are LGHDT and YNNKEL (reference sequence). DNA of the CDR3: TGTGCCAGCAGCCAAGATCGTCTACTAGCGGACCAAGAGACCCAGTACTTC. Its translation: CASSQDRLLADQETQYF.

This clone was picked up one time. V and J are TRBV13 and TRBJ2-1; 8 bases align to TRBD1. Germline V CDR1 and CDR2: PRHDT, FYEKMQ (reference sequence). The V and J ends lost 1 base and 2 bases, in that order; junction bases with no gene match: 1. The CDR3 has 15 residues. The CDR3 reads CASSLEQGAYNEQFF. DNA of the CDR3: TGTGCCAGCAGCTTAGAACAGGGGGCCTACAATGAGCAGTTCTTC.

This clone was observed many times. This chain uses TRBV4-2 with TRBJ1-2; possible D gene TRBD1, 5 bases. Trimming shortened V by 0 bases and J by 6 bases, and 11 bases separated the two germline ends. There are 14 residues in the CDR3. The germline gives CDR1 LGHNA, CDR2 YNFKEQ. CDR3 DNA sequence: TGTGCCAGCAGCCAAGATCCCCAGGGTGATGGCTACACCTTC. Translation gives CASSQDPQGDGYTF.

The sample holds one count of this clone. This chain uses TRBV4-1 with TRBJ2-7, with 7 bases identical to TRBD2. Germline lookup yields CDR1 MGHRA and CDR2 YSYEKL. Germline trimming cut 1 base from V and 0 bases from J; bases unmatched to any gene: 12. The CDR3 extends over 18 amino acids. CDR3 coding DNA: TGCGCCAGCAGCCAAGTTTCCCAACTAGCGTATACCTCCTACGAGCAGTACTTC. This codes for CASSQVSQLAYTSYEQYF.

This clone turned up a few times. The rearrangement links TRBV28 to TRBJ2-7; TRBD1 matches at 7 bases. CDR3 length equals 16 residues. V gave up 5 bases and J gave up 3 bases; unmatched junction bases: 13. The germline V gene has CDR1 MDHEN and CDR2 SYDVKM. CDR3 sequence (DNA): TGTGCCAGCAGTGGGAGACAGGGAAGTATACGCTACGAGCAGTACTTC. This translates into CASSGRQGSIRYEQYF. Supplemented by reference TRBV28 and TRBJ2-7, the full variable domain reads DVKVTQSSRYLVKRTGEKVFLECVQDMDHENMFWYRQDPGLGLRLIYFSYDVKMKEKGDIPEGYSVSREKKERFSLILESASTNQTSMYLCASSGRQGSIRYEQYFGPGTRLTVT.

The chain carries TRBV10-2 and TRBJ1-4; no definite D call. The CDR3 consists of 13 residues. CDR1 WSHSY and CDR2 SAAADI come from the germline V gene. The V and J ends lost 6 bases and 13 bases respectively, with 18 bases between them. CDR3 nucleotide sequence: TGCGCCAGCAGAGAACGAGGGCGGCCAAGACTGTTTTTT. The encoded protein is CASRERGRPRLFF.

The chain recombines TRBV5-1 with TRBJ1-6; D is unresolved. This CDR3 spans 13 amino acids. Trimming cost V 7 bases and J 14 bases, with 19 bases left between them. The germline V gene encodes CDR1 SGHRS and CDR2 YFSETQ. CDR3 sequence: CASQALGGNALHF. The CDR3 coding sequence is TGCGCCAGCCAAGCACTGGGCGGGAATGCCCTCCACTTT.

The chain uses TRBV6-5 and TRBJ1-6; a weak D match, TRBD1 (5 bases). This CDR3 contains 12 residues. V lost 0 bases, J lost 11 bases, and 5 bases lay in between. Germline CDR1 and CDR2: MNHEY and SVGAGI. DNA of the CDR3: TGTGCCAGCAGTTACTCAGGGGCACCCCTCCACTTT. Translated, it gives CASSYSGAPLHF.

The rearrangement uses TRBV29-1 and TRBJ2-3, with D unclear. The CDR3 extends over 12 amino acids. Germline V gene sequence: CDR1 SQVTM, CDR2 ANQGSEA. With 3 bases removed from V and 3 bases from J, the gap between germline ends came to 7 bases. The CDR3 region has the DNA TGCAGCGTTGATACATTAACAGATACGCAGTATTTT. Its translation is CSVDTLTDTQYF.